This T cell receptor (beta chain) was sequenced for a study of T-cell reconstitution after alpha-beta-depleted transplantation in children. CDR1 MDHEN and CDR2 SYDVKM come from the germline V gene. V dropped 4 bases and J dropped 3 bases, with 10 bases sitting between them. CDR3 length equals 14 residues. Unique molecular identifiers were incorporated when the TCRbeta library was constructed. TCRdb itself ran the PCR reads through MiXCR, one entry per CDR3 protein. In the table there are around 600,000 distinct CDR3 sequences, over 9.5% of which are singletons. The sample holds a few counts of this clonotype.

The sample here was PBMCs from the stem cell graft donor, taken from the stem cell graft. The rearrangement links TRBV28 to TRBJ2-4, with D tentatively TRBD2 (5 bases). The sequence derives from a human donor who donated a stem cell graft to a child with acute myeloid leukemia. This chain's CDR3 is CASSSTGIKNIQYF. CDR3 DNA: TGTGCCAGCAGTTCGACGGGGATCAAAAACATTCAGTACTTC.